These 3 T cell receptor beta chains were all obtained from the same sample, sequenced in a study of CD8 T cells in Susac syndrome (dated by TCRdb to between 2018 and 2020). Libraries were made using the immunoSEQ multiplex PCR assay. RNA was extracted with the RNeasy kit and about 0.5 to 1 ug was reverse transcribed using random hexamers. The public reads were reprocessed in TCRdb via fastp at Q25 and MiXCR, keeping in-frame beta chains. Under each unique CDR3 protein, matching rows form one entry showing the most common genes and DNA. Here the sample has approximately 270,000 distinct CDR3 sequences; over 85% occur a single time. 0.07% to 0.09% of the sample comes from the top ten. Sequencing was done on a sample of CD4+ T cells from PBMCs. The receptors derive from a human donor with multiple sclerosis.

This chain links TRBV29-1 with TRBJ2-1, with 9 bases fitting TRBD2. Germline lookup yields CDR1 SQVTM and CDR2 ANQGSEA. The CDR3 covers 13 residues. The V segment lost 4 bases and the J segment 7 bases; nucleotides outside the gene matches: 5. The CDR3 reads CSVAFSGSNEQFF. The CDR3 DNA sequence: TGCAGCGTTGCTTTTAGCGGGAGTAATGAGCAGTTCTTC.

The table lists this clonotype with a count of one. V and J are TRBV18 and TRBJ2-7; 13 nucleotides agree with TRBD2. From germline, CDR1 is KGHSH and CDR2 LQKENI. This CDR3 region has 14 residues. V trimming: 4 bases; J trimming: 3 bases; junction bases outside the gene matches: 0. The CDR3 here is CASSRLAGGYEQYV. In nucleotides, the CDR3 is TGTGCCAGCTCACGACTAGCGGGAGGCTACGAGCAGTACGTC.

The V and J genes are TRBV11-2 and TRBJ2-4; 8 nucleotides agree with TRBD1. V was clipped by 5 bases and J by 6 bases; unmatched bases: 0. Germline lookup yields CDR1 SGHAT and CDR2 FQNNGV. This CDR3 comprises 12 residues. In nucleotides, the CDR3 is TGTGCCAGCAGCGGGACAGGAAACATTCAGTACTTC. It yields the protein CASSGTGNIQYF.